The entry that follows covers one T cell receptor beta chain sequence. The antigen this receptor binds is unknown. Base qualities are not provided; no much larger clone lies one nucleotide away. CDR1 and CDR2, looked up from the germline V gene, are SGDLS and YYNGEE. V and J are truncated by 4 bases and 0 bases respectively, leaving an intervening sequence of 10 bases. The CDR3 contains 14 residues, cysteine and phenylalanine counted. The CDR3 DNA has 42 bases and is translated from base 1. Collaborating institutions collected whole blood in K2EDTA tubes following their own protocols. For TCRbeta analysis, collaborators shipped samples as frozen whole blood, isolated PBMCs, or DNA extracted from either of those sample types. This specimen belongs to a study of blood T cell repertoires in COVID-19 (TCRdb year 2020). For the wider study: The collaborator samples originated in the United States, Italy and Spain and spanned the acute and convalescent phases of COVID-19. The material from the prospective study consisted of cDNA or gDNA derived from T cells, B-cell-depleted T cells, or PBMCs. Deeply sampled blood TCRbeta repertoires from subjects exposed to, actively infected with, or recovered from COVID-19 were included in the dataset. The repertoires were released in a freely available public database intended as a resource for research on the immune response to SARS-CoV-2. Samples came from the ongoing ImmuneRACE study (first 160 participants) plus 1,254 subjects from 6 global collaborators. A de-identified subject ID, COVID-19 status, age in years and sex were almost always included in the sample metadata. Where available, HLA class I and class II types were obtained from metadata supplied by the sample provider rather than from assay-based typing.

TCRbeta CDR3 regions were amplified from genomic DNA by means of the immunoSEQ Assay, a bias-controlled multiplex PCR. On the authors' methods: Nucleated cell counts per sample were estimated from amplification of reference gene primers within the assay. To quantify the absolute abundance of each unique TCRbeta CDR3 rearrangement, sequence reads were collapsed and filtered. For each sample, productive Simpson clonality was calculated by taking the square root of Simpson's diversity index across productive rearrangements. In its TCRdb copy, this immuneACCESS table keeps in-frame sequences only and misses some clones. Where compared with another copy, unresolved V genes explain less than half of these, and the others have no known cause. The V and J calls and clone size are taken from that table; D and trimming were inferred from the DNA. Across this sample there are 40,000 to 55,000 clones, with roughly 83% seen only once. Together, the top ten hold 2.5% of the sample.

Results the study describes overall, beyond this receptor: Clinical and demographic metadata were provided uncurated, with the amount varying by source and participant.

The rearranged segments are TRBV9 and TRBJ1-1, with the identity of the D gene unclear. Sequencing used peripheral blood. This sequence was found in a man aged 50 to 60 with acute or convalescent COVID-19. The CDR3 protein: CASSPDIMNTEAFF. The DNA is as follows: TGTGCCAGCAGCCCCGACATTATGAACACTGAAGCTTTCTTT.